This T cell receptor (beta chain) appears in the sequencing data of a study of T cells after yellow fever vaccination. V was pared by 9 bases and J by 4 bases, with 15 bases between. The CDR3 loop spans 14 amino acids. Germline assignment: CDR1 ENHRY and CDR2 SYGVKD. The study's findings and limits: Post-booster reappearance was seen for most primary-vaccination clones (around 96% CD4, 85% to 90% CD8). The CD4 and CD8 compartments had a small share of their clonotypes in common.

In making TCR cDNA, 5'RACE template switching added a universal primer site and UMIs to it. Via MiXCR, TCRdb re-called the 5' RACE reads, giving one row per CDR3 protein. Among fewer than 400,000 distinct CDR3 sequences listed, approximately 11% were seen once. Points on this clonotype: Its antigen is currently unknown.

The specimen was CD4+ T cells sorted from PBMCs, collected 45 days after the yellow fever booster vaccination. J is TRBJ2-2 and V is TRBV10-3; D is possibly TRBD2 (6 bases). The sequence came from a man between 18 and 29 years old who received the YFV17D yellow fever vaccine. In DNA form, the CDR3 reads TGTGCCATATCAGACCAGGGAGGCACCGGGGAGCTGTTTTTT. Protein: CAISDQGGTGELFF.